This T cell receptor beta chain came from a study of blood T cells in healthy people across ages. Whole-study findings and limits: It was the long-lived donors that had more naive CD4+ cells and higher diversity than aged donors. Investigators treated diversity estimates from one million T cells as underestimates.

For the second PCR, which ran for about 6 to 12 cycles, a sample-barcoded 5' primer and a J-beta primer mix were used. All samples gave at least 3 million CDR3-containing paired-end reads. TCRdb redid the calling of the 5' RACE reads with MiXCR, one entry per CDR3 protein. The repertoire holds 1,500,000 or so distinct CDR3 sequences, 40% to 45% seen once, with 4% in the top ten. This clonotype was recorded a few times. Antigen specificity is unknown. V lost 5 bases, J lost 3 bases, and 20 bases lay in between. Germline V lookup: CDR1 SGHAT, CDR2 FQNNGV. This CDR3 has 16 amino acids. Individuals who donated were healthy Caucasians from Russia aged roughly 6 to 90.

The sequenced sample consisted of blood. This sequence was found in a woman aged 18-35 years in good health. V gene TRBV11-2 combines with J gene TRBJ2-7; no reliable D call. The chain's CDR3 is CASSPRFANSYYEQYF. In DNA form, the CDR3 reads TGTGCCAGCAGCCCGAGATTTGCGAACAGCTACTACGAGCAGTACTTC. Combining the CDR3 with reference TRBV11-2 and TRBJ2-7 gives the whole variable domain EAGVAQSPRYKIIEKRQSVAFWCNPISGHATLYWYQQILGQGPKLLIQFQNNGVVDDSQLPKDRFSAERLKGVDSTLKIQPAKLEDSAVYLCASSPRFANSYYEQYFGPGTRLTVT.